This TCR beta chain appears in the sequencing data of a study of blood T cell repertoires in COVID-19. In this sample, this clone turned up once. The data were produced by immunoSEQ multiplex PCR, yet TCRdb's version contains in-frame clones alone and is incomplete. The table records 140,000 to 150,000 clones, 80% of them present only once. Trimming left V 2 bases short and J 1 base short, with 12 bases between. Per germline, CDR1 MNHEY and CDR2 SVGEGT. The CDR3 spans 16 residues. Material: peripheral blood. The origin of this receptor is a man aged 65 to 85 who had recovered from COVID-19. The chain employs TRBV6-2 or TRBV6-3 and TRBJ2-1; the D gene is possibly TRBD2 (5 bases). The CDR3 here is CASSYISGRSYNEQFF. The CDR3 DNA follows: TGTGCCAGCAGTTACATTTCGGGAAGGTCCTACAATGAGCAGTTCTTC.